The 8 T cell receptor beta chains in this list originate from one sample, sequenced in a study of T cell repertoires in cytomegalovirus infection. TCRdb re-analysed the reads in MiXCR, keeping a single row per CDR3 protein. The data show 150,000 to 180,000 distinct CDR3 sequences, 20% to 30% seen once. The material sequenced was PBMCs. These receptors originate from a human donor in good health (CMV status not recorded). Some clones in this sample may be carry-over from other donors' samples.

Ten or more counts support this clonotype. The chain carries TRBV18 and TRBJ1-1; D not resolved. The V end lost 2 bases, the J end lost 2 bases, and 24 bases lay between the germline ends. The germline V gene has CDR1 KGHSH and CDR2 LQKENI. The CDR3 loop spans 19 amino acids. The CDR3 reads CASSPLSGFSEGLNTEAFF. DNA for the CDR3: TGTGCCAGCTCACCATTGTCTGGCTTTTCAGAGGGCTTAAACACTGAAGCTTTCTTT.

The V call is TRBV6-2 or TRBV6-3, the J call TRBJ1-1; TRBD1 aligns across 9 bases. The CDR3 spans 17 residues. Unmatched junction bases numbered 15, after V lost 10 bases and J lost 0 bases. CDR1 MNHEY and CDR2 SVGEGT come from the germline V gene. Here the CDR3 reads CATSKSNRGPLNTEAFF. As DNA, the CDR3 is TGTGCCACTTCAAAATCCAACAGGGGGCCCTTGAACACTGAAGCTTTCTTT.

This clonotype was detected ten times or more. The CDR3 DNA is TGTGCCAGCAGCTTAGATCAACGGGGGCCAGATACGCAGTATTTT. Residues: CASSLDQRGPDTQYF. The chain uses TRBV11-2 and TRBJ2-3; D possibly uses TRBD1 or TRBD2 (6 bases each). Germline V gives CDR1 SGHAT, CDR2 FQNNGV. The CDR3 contains 15 residues. Trimming cost V 0 bases and J 4 bases, with 11 bases left between them.

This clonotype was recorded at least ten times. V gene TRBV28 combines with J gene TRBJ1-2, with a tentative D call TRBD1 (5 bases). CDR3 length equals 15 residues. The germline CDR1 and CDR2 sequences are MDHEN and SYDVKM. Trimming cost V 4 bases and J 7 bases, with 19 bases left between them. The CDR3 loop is CASSSRIRGATGYTF. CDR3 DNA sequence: TGTGCCAGCAGTTCCAGGATAAGGGGTGCGACTGGCTACACCTTC.

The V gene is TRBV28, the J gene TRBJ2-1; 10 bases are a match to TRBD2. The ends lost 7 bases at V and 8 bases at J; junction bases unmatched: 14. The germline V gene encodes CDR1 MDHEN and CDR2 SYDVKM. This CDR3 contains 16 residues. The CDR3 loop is CASNRGLASLKDEQFF. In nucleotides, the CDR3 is TGTGCCAGCAATAGGGGACTAGCGAGTTTAAAGGATGAGCAGTTCTTC.

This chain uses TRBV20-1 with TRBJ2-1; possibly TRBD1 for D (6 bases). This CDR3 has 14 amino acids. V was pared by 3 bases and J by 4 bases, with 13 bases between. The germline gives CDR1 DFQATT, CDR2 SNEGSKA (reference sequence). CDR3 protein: CSARGRGLYNEQFF. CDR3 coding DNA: TGCAGTGCTAGGGGCAGGGGCCTGTACAATGAGCAGTTCTTC.

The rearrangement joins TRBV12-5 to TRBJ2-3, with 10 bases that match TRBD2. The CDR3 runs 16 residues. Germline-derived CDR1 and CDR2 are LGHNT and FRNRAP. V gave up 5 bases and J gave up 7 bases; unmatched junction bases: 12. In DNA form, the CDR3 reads TGTGCTAGTGGTCCTGCAACTAGCGGGACCCTAAATACGCAGTATTTT. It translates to CASGPATSGTLNTQYF.

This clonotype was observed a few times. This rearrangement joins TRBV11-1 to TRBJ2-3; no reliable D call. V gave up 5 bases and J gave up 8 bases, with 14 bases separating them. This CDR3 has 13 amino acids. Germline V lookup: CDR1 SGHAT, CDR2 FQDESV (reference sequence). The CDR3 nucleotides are TGTGCCAGCAGCGATATGAATTGGGGTACGCAGTATTTT. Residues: CASSDMNWGTQYF.